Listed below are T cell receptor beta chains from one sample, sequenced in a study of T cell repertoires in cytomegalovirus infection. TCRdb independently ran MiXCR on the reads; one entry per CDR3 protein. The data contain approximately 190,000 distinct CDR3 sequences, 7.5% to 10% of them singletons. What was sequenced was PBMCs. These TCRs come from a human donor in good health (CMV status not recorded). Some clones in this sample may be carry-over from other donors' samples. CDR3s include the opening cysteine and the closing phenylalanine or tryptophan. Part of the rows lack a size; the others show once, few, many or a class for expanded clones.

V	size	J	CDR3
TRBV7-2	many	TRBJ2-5	CASSLASGRAETQYF
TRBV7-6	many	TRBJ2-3	CASSPDGGYTDTQYF
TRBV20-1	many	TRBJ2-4	CSLTGLAGSPRAKNIQYF
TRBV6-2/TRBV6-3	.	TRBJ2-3	CASSLSGRADHTQYF
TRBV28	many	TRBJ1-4	CASSSYRATNEKLFF
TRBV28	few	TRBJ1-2	CASSLRVYGYTF
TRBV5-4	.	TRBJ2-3	CASSSPGLAGGRTDTQYF
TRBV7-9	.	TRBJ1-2	CASSLVDRGYGYTF
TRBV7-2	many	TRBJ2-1	CASSPRTRNNEQFF
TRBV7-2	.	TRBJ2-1	CASSLDLAGRRNEQFF
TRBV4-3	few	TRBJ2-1	CASSQGLAGANEQFF
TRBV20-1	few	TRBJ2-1	CSASSIGQGWNEQFF